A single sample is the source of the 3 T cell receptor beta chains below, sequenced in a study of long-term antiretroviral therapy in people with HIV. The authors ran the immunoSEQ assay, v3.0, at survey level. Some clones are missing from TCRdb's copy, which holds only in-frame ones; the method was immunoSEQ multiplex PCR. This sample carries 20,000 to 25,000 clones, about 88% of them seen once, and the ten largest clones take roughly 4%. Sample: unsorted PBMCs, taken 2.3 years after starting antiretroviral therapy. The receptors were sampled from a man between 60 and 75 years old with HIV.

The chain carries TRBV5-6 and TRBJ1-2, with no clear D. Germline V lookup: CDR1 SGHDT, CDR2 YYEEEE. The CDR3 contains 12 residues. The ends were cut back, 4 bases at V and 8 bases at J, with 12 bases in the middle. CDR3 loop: CASSIRQGGYTF. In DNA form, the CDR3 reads TGTGCCAGCAGCATTCGACAAGGCGGCTACACCTTC.

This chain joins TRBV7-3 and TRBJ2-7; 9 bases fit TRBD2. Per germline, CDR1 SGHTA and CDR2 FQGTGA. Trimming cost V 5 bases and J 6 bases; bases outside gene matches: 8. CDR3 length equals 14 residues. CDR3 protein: CASSTRGLASEQYF. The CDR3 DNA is TGTGCCAGCAGCACCCGGGGACTAGCATCCGAGCAGTACTTC.

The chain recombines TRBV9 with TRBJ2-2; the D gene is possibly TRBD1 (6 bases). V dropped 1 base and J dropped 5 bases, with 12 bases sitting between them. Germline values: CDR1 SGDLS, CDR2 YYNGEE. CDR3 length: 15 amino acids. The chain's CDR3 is CASSVIDRMTGELFF. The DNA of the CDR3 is TGTGCCAGCAGCGTAATCGACAGGATGACCGGGGAGCTGTTTTTT.